Following are 19 T cell receptor beta chains from one sample sequenced in a study of read filtering for tumor transcriptome and immune sequencing. From around 440 ng of RNA, a library with molecular barcoded alpha/delta and beta/gamma adaptors was made. TCRdb processed the reads anew with MiXCR; each CDR3 protein has one entry. The data contain 100,000 to 150,000 distinct CDR3 sequences, about 13% of them singletons. The sample taken for sequencing was a population of CD138-negative cells sorted from bone marrow. These receptors originate from a donor aged 40 or older with multiple myeloma.

There are many counts of this clonotype. This chain links TRBV15 with TRBJ2-5; 11 nucleotides align to TRBD2. CDR3 length: 19 residues. V was pared by 0 bases and J by 5 bases, with 14 bases of the junction left unmatched. Per the germline V gene, CDR1 is LNHNV and CDR2 is YYDKDF (reference sequence). Written as DNA, the CDR3 is TGTGCCACCAGCAGAGATGTCCCCCTTAGCGGGAGGGTCGCGGAGACCCAGTACTTC. It is translated as CATSRDVPLSGRVAETQYF.

This clonotype has only a few counts. The likely explanation is a read error, given a far larger clone one base away. The rearrangement uses TRBV6-2 or TRBV6-3 and TRBJ2-1; D is unresolved. The germline V gene has CDR1 MNHEY and CDR2 SVGEGT. The CDR3 extends over 15 amino acids. The V and J ends lost 0 bases and 0 bases respectively, with 6 bases between them. The CDR3 spells CASSYSLSSYNEQFF. DNA for the CDR3: TGTGCCAGCAGTTACTCGCTTAGCTCCTACAATGAGCAGTTCTTC.

This clonotype was picked up many times. The chain combines TRBV9 with TRBJ2-5, with TRBD1 as a possible D gene (5 bases). CDR1 and CDR2 from the germline V gene are SGDLS and YYNGEE. Trimming cost V 0 bases and J 2 bases, with 8 bases left between them. The CDR3 spans 14 residues. The CDR3 DNA reads as TGTGCCAGCAGCGTAGGACAGTTACAAGAGACCCAGTACTTC. This codes for CASSVGQLQETQYF.

At least ten counts were recorded for this clonotype. The gene calls are TRBV20-1 and TRBJ2-7, with 7 bases aligning to TRBD1. The CDR3 contains 13 residues. Germline CDR1 and CDR2: DFQATT and SNEGSKA (reference sequence). The trim removed 7 bases at V and 1 base at J, leaving 7 bases unmatched. CDR3 residues: CSVKGTESYEQYF. CDR3 bases: TGCAGTGTTAAGGGGACAGAATCCTACGAGCAGTACTTC.

The table lists this clonotype with many counts. The V gene is TRBV18, the J gene TRBJ1-1, with D uncertain. CDR1 is KGHSH, CDR2 LQKENI, per germline. There are 14 residues in the CDR3. Trimming removed 2 bases at V and 6 bases at J, with 13 bases between. The DNA of the CDR3 is TGTGCCAGCTCACCAGACGGAAGGGTTCCTGAAGCTTTCTTT. Protein: CASSPDGRVPEAFF.

This clonotype was counted a few times. V is TRBV10-3 and J is TRBJ2-3; D gene ambiguous. The V gene lost 6 bases and the J gene lost 2 bases, with 12 bases spanning the gap. The CDR3 has 14 amino acids. CDR1 and CDR2 (germline): ENHRY, SYGVKD. The CDR3 loop reads CAIRSGRATDTQYF. CDR3 nucleotide sequence: TGTGCCATCAGGTCAGGCAGAGCCACAGATACGCAGTATTTT.

The table lists this clonotype with many counts. V usage is TRBV7-6 and J usage is TRBJ1-1; D remains ambiguous. The CDR3 is 12 residues long. Trimming took 5 bases from V and 3 from J, leaving 7 bases between them. Germline V gene data show CDR1 as SGHVS and CDR2 as FNYEAQ. The CDR3 nucleotides read TGTGCCAGCAGCCACACGGACACTGAAGCTTTCTTT. Protein: CASSHTDTEAFF.

This clonotype was observed at least ten times. This chain uses TRBV20-1 with TRBJ2-7, with TRBD2 identical over 9 bases. Germline V gene lookup returns CDR1 DFQATT and CDR2 SNEGSKA (reference sequence). The CDR3 totals 14 residues. Unmatched junction bases numbered 6, after V lost 6 bases and J lost 0 bases. Here the CDR3 DNA reads TGCAGTGCAACCGGACTAGCGAACTCCTACGAGCAGTACTTC. Protein product: CSATGLANSYEQYF.

This clonotype was seen at least ten times. In nucleotides, the CDR3 is TGCAGTGCTAGTAAGGGGGAGGACACGACAGATACGCAGTATTTT. Its translation: CSASKGEDTTDTQYF. This rearrangement joins TRBV20-1 to TRBJ2-3; D is possibly TRBD1 or TRBD2 (6 bases each). This CDR3 has 15 residues. Germline lookup yields CDR1 DFQATT and CDR2 SNEGSKA (reference sequence). Between the trimmed V and J ends, which lost 3 bases and 3 bases, there was a span of 16 bases.

This clonotype was seen ten or more times. This chain links TRBV6-4 with TRBJ1-4; TRBD1 matches at 7 bases. This CDR3 comprises 15 residues. From germline, CDR1 is MRHNA and CDR2 SNTAGT. The junction had 13 bases not matched to a gene; V was cut back by 7 bases and J by 8 bases. In DNA, the CDR3 is TGTGCCAGCAAAGCGACAGGGTCCTCGGGGGAAAAACTGTTTTTT. As protein: CASKATGSSGEKLFF.

This clonotype was counted many times. The rearrangement links TRBV4-3 to TRBJ2-1, with D possibly TRBD1 on 5 matching bases. V lost 2 bases and J lost 0, with 11 bases in between. The CDR3 extends over 16 amino acids. Germline V gives CDR1 LGHNA, CDR2 YSLEER. The CDR3 loop is CASSQFGASSYNEQFF. The CDR3 region has the DNA TGCGCCAGCAGCCAATTTGGGGCAAGCTCCTACAATGAGCAGTTCTTC.

Regarding this clonotype: This may be a read error: a much more frequent sequence differs by one nucleotide. J is TRBJ2-7 and V is TRBV29-1, with TRBD2 matching 12 bases. Germline assignment: CDR1 SQVTM and CDR2 ANQGSEA. The CDR3 is 13 amino acids. This chain's CDR3 is CSAATSGSDEQHF. The CDR3 DNA follows: TGCAGCGCGGCGACTAGCGGGAGCGACGAGCAGCACTTC.

There are many counts of this clonotype. The V call is TRBV7-6, the J call TRBJ2-5; D not certain. V lost 2 bases and J 2 bases, leaving 12 bases between the germline ends. Germline V lookup: CDR1 SGHVS, CDR2 FNYEAQ. There are 15 residues in the CDR3. CDR3 in amino acids: CASSLMPAVQETQYF. CDR3 nucleotides: TGTGCCAGCAGCTTAATGCCGGCCGTACAAGAGACCCAGTACTTC.

This clonotype appeared many times. The genes are TRBV10-3 and TRBJ1-5, with D maybe TRBD1 (5 bases). V was clipped by 10 bases and J by 1 base, with 14 bases between them. CDR1 is ENHRY, CDR2 SYGVKD, per germline. CDR3 length: 14 residues. The chain's CDR3 is CASYGGLSNQPQHF. CDR3 sequence (DNA): TGTGCCAGCTACGGGGGGTTGAGCAATCAGCCCCAGCATTTT.

In its sample, this clonotype was seen many times. The rearrangement links TRBV5-1 to TRBJ2-7; TRBD2 agrees at 9 bases. V lost 3 bases and J lost 8; bases outside the gene matches: 15. The CDR3 spans 16 residues. Per germline, CDR1 SGHRS and CDR2 YFSETQ. As DNA, the CDR3 is TGCGCCAGCAGCTCGCCCCTAGTAGCGGGAGTCGGCCAGCAGTACTTC. Residues: CASSSPLVAGVGQQYF. Full variable domain (outside the CDR3, taken from reference TRBV5-1 and TRBJ2-7): KAGVTQTPRYLIKTRGQQVTLSCSPISGHRSVSWYQQTPGQGLQFLFEYFSETQRNKGNFPGRFSGRQFSNSRSEMNVSTLELGDSALYLCASSSPLVAGVGQQYFGPGTRLTVT.

This clonotype showed up many times. This chain joins TRBV10-1 and TRBJ2-5; the match to TRBD2 covers 7 bases. The length of the CDR3 is 15 residues. V shed 5 bases, J shed 6 bases, and the junction held 12 bases outside the gene matches. CDR1 and CDR2 (germline): WNHNN, SYGVQD (reference sequence). Here the CDR3 DNA reads TGCGCCAGCAGTCCACGCGGGGGAAGTGAGAAGACCCAGTACTTC. It translates to CASSPRGGSEKTQYF.

This clonotype was seen a handful of times. The CDR3 is CASSSIAGGETQYF. The CDR3 DNA sequence: TGTGCCAGTAGTAGCATCGCGGGGGGAGAGACCCAGTACTTC. The chain recombines TRBV19 with TRBJ2-5; 8 nucleotides agree with TRBD2. From germline, CDR1 is LNHDA and CDR2 SQIVND (reference sequence). J gave up 4 bases and V 4 bases, and 5 bases lay outside the gene matches. CDR3 length: 14 amino acids.

A few counts support this clonotype. A much larger clone differs by one base, so this may be a read error. The chain joins TRBV12-3 or TRBV12-4 to TRBJ2-1; D is undetermined. The CDR3 runs 15 residues. The V end lost 5 bases, the J end lost 9 bases, and 20 bases lay between the germline ends. In nucleotides, the CDR3 is TGTGCCAGCAGTGCCGGTTTTAGGGCGAATTTTGAGCAGTTCTTC. It encodes CASSAGFRANFEQFF.

This clonotype was counted ten times or more. The chain links TRBV7-9 to TRBJ2-7; 9 bases are a match to TRBD2. This CDR3 spans 14 amino acids. V was clipped by 1 base and J by 3 bases; unmatched bases: 1. Looked up from germline, CDR1 is SEHNR and CDR2 is FQNEAQ (reference sequence). In nucleotides, the CDR3 is TGTGCCAGCAGCTTAGATAGCGGGAGCTACGAGCAGTACTTC. It translates to CASSLDSGSYEQYF.